This T cell receptor beta chain emerged from a study of early T cells in non-severe SARS-CoV-2 infection. Each CDR3 protein gets one entry after TCRdb re-called the 5' RACE reads with MiXCR. The sample lists tens of thousands of distinct CDR3 sequences, roughly 6% occurring once. This CDR3 is 16 amino acids long. V was pared by 0 bases and J by 4 bases, with 15 bases between. Germline values: CDR1 SGDLS, CDR2 YYNGEE. This clonotype was counted at least ten times. Input material: whole blood. The gene calls are TRBV9 and TRBJ2-3; TRBD2 might be the D (5 bases). This sequence was found in an adult who was a healthcare worker with PCR-confirmed SARS-CoV-2 infection or an uninfected control (not recorded which). CDR3 sequence: CASSVEASSPPDTQYF. The CDR3 nucleotides read TGTGCCAGCAGCGTAGAGGCTAGCTCCCCCCCAGATACGCAGTATTTT.